This is a list of T cell receptor beta chains from one sample in a study of vaccination and CD4 T cells after COVID-19. TCRdb independently ran MiXCR on the PCR reads; one entry per CDR3 protein. The sample consists of 3,500 to 4,500 distinct CDR3 sequences, around 25% of them appearing once. Their cognate antigens are unknown. The sequenced material came from CD4+ T cells from blood, cultured in vitro. These receptor sequences come from a human donor in good health. CDR3s include the opening cysteine and the closing phenylalanine or tryptophan. A D gene is named only where the DNA matches it firmly. Size tells how often a clone was seen (once, few, many) or the class of an expanded clone, and some rows leave it out.

len: 12
d_gene: -
v_gene: TRBV18
abundance: -
j_gene: TRBJ1-5
CDR3nt: TGTGCCAGCTCTTCAGCAGATCAGCCCCAGCATTTT
CDR3aa: CASSSADQPQHF

len: 13
d_gene: -
v_gene: TRBV7-8
abundance: few
j_gene: TRBJ2-3
CDR3nt: TGTGCCAGCAACCTAGCTGGCACAGATACGCAGTATTTT
CDR3aa: CASNLAGTDTQYF

len: 11
d_gene: -
v_gene: TRBV20-1
abundance: -
j_gene: TRBJ2-7
CDR3nt: TGCAGTGCCCCCCGGAGCTACGAGCAGTACTTC
CDR3aa: CSAPRSYEQYF

len: 15
d_gene: -
v_gene: TRBV6-2/TRBV6-3
abundance: -
j_gene: TRBJ2-5
CDR3nt: TGTGCCAGCAGGGATCCGGCGCCCCCGAAAGAGACCCAGTACTTC
CDR3aa: CASRDPAPPKETQYF

len: 14
d_gene: -
v_gene: TRBV15
abundance: medium-sized
j_gene: TRBJ2-5
CDR3nt: TGTGCCACCAGCAGCGCCGGGACATTAGAGACCCAGTACTTC
CDR3aa: CATSSAGTLETQYF

len: 16
d_gene: TRBD1
v_gene: TRBV24-1
abundance: -
j_gene: TRBJ2-3
CDR3nt: TGTGCCACCAGTGACACCGCCGGACAGGGCACAGATACGCAGTATTTT
CDR3aa: CATSDTAGQGTDTQYF

len: 14
d_gene: -
v_gene: TRBV7-2
abundance: few
j_gene: TRBJ1-4
CDR3nt: TGTGCCAGCAGCTTCGGCAGGGGTGTCGAAAAACTGTTTTTT
CDR3aa: CASSFGRGVEKLFF

len: 14
d_gene: -
v_gene: TRBV28
abundance: -
j_gene: TRBJ2-1
CDR3nt: TGTGCCAGCAGTTTCCAGAGTAGACCCAATGAGCAGTTCTTC
CDR3aa: CASSFQSRPNEQFF

len: 16
d_gene: -
v_gene: TRBV7-8
abundance: few
j_gene: TRBJ2-4
CDR3nt: TGTGCCAGCAGCCTCGCCCCGGGGGGCGGTAAAAACATTCAGTACTTC
CDR3aa: CASSLAPGGGKNIQYF

len: 16
d_gene: -
v_gene: TRBV6-2/TRBV6-3
abundance: few
j_gene: TRBJ1-1
CDR3nt: TGTGCCAGCAGTTACTCAGTTGGCAGGGGGAACACTGAAGCTTTCTTT
CDR3aa: CASSYSVGRGNTEAFF

len: 15
d_gene: TRBD2
v_gene: TRBV7-6
abundance: medium-sized
j_gene: TRBJ2-1
CDR3nt: TGTGCCAGCAGCTTAGGGACTAGCGGGAGTGGTGAGCAGTTCTTC
CDR3aa: CASSLGTSGSGEQFF

len: 14
d_gene: TRBD1
v_gene: TRBV20-1
abundance: -
j_gene: TRBJ2-1
CDR3nt: TGCAGTGCTAGGCCCGGGACAGGGGGCAATGAGCAGTTCTTC
CDR3aa: CSARPGTGGNEQFF

len: 15
d_gene: -
v_gene: TRBV28
abundance: few
j_gene: TRBJ1-1
CDR3nt: TGTGCCAGCTTAGGAGGGTTCCAGGGGAACACTGAAGCTTTCTTT
CDR3aa: CASLGGFQGNTEAFF

len: 19
d_gene: -
v_gene: TRBV6-1
abundance: -
j_gene: TRBJ2-4
CDR3nt: TGTGCCAGCAGTGAAATTGGGACACAAAGTAGACTAGCCAAAAACATTCAGTACTTC
CDR3aa: CASSEIGTQSRLAKNIQYF

len: 14
d_gene: -
v_gene: TRBV5-1
abundance: -
j_gene: TRBJ1-1
CDR3nt: TGCGCCAGCACCCATACTGCAGGGAACACTGAAGCTTTCTTT
CDR3aa: CASTHTAGNTEAFF

len: 15
d_gene: TRBD1
v_gene: TRBV20-1
abundance: medium-sized
j_gene: TRBJ1-6
CDR3nt: TGCAGTGCTAGCGCCGGACAGGGGCGATATTCACCCCTCCACTTT
CDR3aa: CSASAGQGRYSPLHF

len: 14
d_gene: -
v_gene: TRBV5-4
abundance: few
j_gene: TRBJ2-5
CDR3nt: TGTGCCAGCAGTTTTGACAGATACCAAGAGACCCAGTACTTC
CDR3aa: CASSFDRYQETQYF

len: 16
d_gene: TRBD1
v_gene: TRBV20-1
abundance: -
j_gene: TRBJ2-3
CDR3nt: TGCAGTGCTAGAAGTACAGGGGGTAGTTTGGCAGATACGCAGTATTTT
CDR3aa: CSARSTGGSLADTQYF

len: 15
d_gene: -
v_gene: TRBV6-1
abundance: large
j_gene: TRBJ1-5
CDR3nt: TGTGCCAGCAGTGAATCAACAGGGACGGAGCAGCCCCAGCATTTT
CDR3aa: CASSESTGTEQPQHF

len: 14
d_gene: -
v_gene: TRBV7-9
abundance: few
j_gene: TRBJ1-1
CDR3nt: TGTGCCAGCAGCTTGGAGGGGGGAGGCACTGAAGCTTTCTTT
CDR3aa: CASSLEGGGTEAFF

len: 15
d_gene: -
v_gene: TRBV5-1
abundance: few
j_gene: TRBJ2-7
CDR3nt: TGCGCCAGCAGGGTGACGGGGGGCGCGGGAAACGAGCAGTACTTC
CDR3aa: CASRVTGGAGNEQYF

len: 16
d_gene: TRBD2
v_gene: TRBV5-1
abundance: -
j_gene: TRBJ2-7
CDR3nt: TGCGCCAGCAGCCTAAAGACTAGCGGGGGGCCTTACGAGCAGTACTTC
CDR3aa: CASSLKTSGGPYEQYF

len: 13
d_gene: -
v_gene: TRBV20-1
abundance: -
j_gene: TRBJ2-7
CDR3nt: TGCAGTGCAGGACGGCGCGCGTACTACGAGCAGTACTTC
CDR3aa: CSAGRRAYYEQYF

len: 17
d_gene: -
v_gene: TRBV7-3
abundance: -
j_gene: TRBJ2-3
CDR3nt: TGTGCCAGCAGCTTCAGTATTATGAGTACTAGCACAGATACGCAGTATTTT
CDR3aa: CASSFSIMSTSTDTQYF

len: 13
d_gene: TRBD1
v_gene: TRBV18
abundance: -
j_gene: TRBJ1-2
CDR3nt: TGTGCCAGCTCACTGGGACAGGACTATGGCTACACCTTC
CDR3aa: CASSLGQDYGYTF

len: 15
d_gene: TRBD1
v_gene: TRBV19
abundance: few
j_gene: TRBJ1-6
CDR3nt: TGTGCCAGTACCCGAGAGGGACAGGGCAATTCACCCCTCCACTTT
CDR3aa: CASTREGQGNSPLHF

len: 14
d_gene: -
v_gene: TRBV30
abundance: -
j_gene: TRBJ1-2
CDR3nt: TGTGCCTGGAGTGTATCAGAGCCCGTCCATGGCTACACCTTC
CDR3aa: CAWSVSEPVHGYTF

len: 15
d_gene: TRBD1
v_gene: TRBV27
abundance: few
j_gene: TRBJ2-3
CDR3nt: TGTGCCAGCAGTTTCCTCGGGACAGGGACAGATACGCAGTATTTT
CDR3aa: CASSFLGTGTDTQYF

len: 14
d_gene: TRBD1
v_gene: TRBV5-8
abundance: -
j_gene: TRBJ2-7
CDR3nt: TGTGCCAGCAGCTTAGGGACAGGCAACTACGAGCAGTACTTC
CDR3aa: CASSLGTGNYEQYF

len: 12
d_gene: -
v_gene: TRBV6-2/TRBV6-3
abundance: few
j_gene: TRBJ1-5
CDR3nt: TGTGCCAGCAGTTACTCGTTTCAGCCCCAGCATTTT
CDR3aa: CASSYSFQPQHF

len: 16
d_gene: -
v_gene: TRBV20-1
abundance: large
j_gene: TRBJ1-1
CDR3nt: TGCAGTGCTAGAGATTTTACAGCTCCCATGAACACTGAAGCTTTCTTT
CDR3aa: CSARDFTAPMNTEAFF

len: 15
d_gene: -
v_gene: TRBV6-1
abundance: medium-sized
j_gene: TRBJ2-7
CDR3nt: TGTGCCAGCAGTGAAATGTGGCAGGCCAACTACGAGCAGTACTTC
CDR3aa: CASSEMWQANYEQYF

len: 18
d_gene: -
v_gene: TRBV6-1
abundance: -
j_gene: TRBJ2-1
CDR3nt: TGTGCCAGCAGTGCCGGGAGGGGGCCGGTGCTAGCTGGCGATGAGCAGTTCTTC
CDR3aa: CASSAGRGPVLAGDEQFF

len: 17
d_gene: -
v_gene: TRBV28
abundance: -
j_gene: TRBJ1-5
CDR3nt: TGTGCCAGCAGTTTATCGGCAGGGCGAGCGGAGCGTCAGCCCCAGCATTTT
CDR3aa: CASSLSAGRAERQPQHF

len: 14
d_gene: -
v_gene: TRBV19
abundance: few
j_gene: TRBJ2-7
CDR3nt: TGTGCCAGTAGTATCAGGGCGGGATCCTACGAGCAGTACTTC
CDR3aa: CASSIRAGSYEQYF

len: 14
d_gene: TRBD1
v_gene: TRBV2
abundance: few
j_gene: TRBJ2-5
CDR3nt: TGTGCCAGCAGTGCGGAGACAGGGGGAGAGACCCAGTACTTC
CDR3aa: CASSAETGGETQYF

len: 15
d_gene: TRBD1
v_gene: TRBV4-2
abundance: few
j_gene: TRBJ1-6
CDR3nt: TGTGCCAGCAGCCGGGACAGGGGCCATAATTCACCCCTCCACTTT
CDR3aa: CASSRDRGHNSPLHF

len: 13
d_gene: TRBD1
v_gene: TRBV12-3/TRBV12-4
abundance: -
j_gene: TRBJ1-1
CDR3nt: TGTGCCAGCAGTTTAAGGGGACAGTCTGAAGCTTTCTTT
CDR3aa: CASSLRGQSEAFF

len: 15
d_gene: -
v_gene: TRBV4-2
abundance: few
j_gene: TRBJ1-6
CDR3nt: TGTGCCAGCAGCCAACCGACCCGGGGAAATTCACCCCTCCACTTT
CDR3aa: CASSQPTRGNSPLHF

len: 16
d_gene: TRBD2
v_gene: TRBV12-3/TRBV12-4
abundance: -
j_gene: TRBJ2-3
CDR3nt: TGTGCCAGCAGTTTAAGGCTAGCGGGAAGCACAGATACGCAGTATTTT
CDR3aa: CASSLRLAGSTDTQYF

len: 17
d_gene: TRBD2
v_gene: TRBV7-2
abundance: few
j_gene: TRBJ2-1
CDR3nt: TGTGCCAGCAGCCGGGTAGGCGGGGGTTCCCCCTACAATGAGCAGTTCTTC
CDR3aa: CASSRVGGGSPYNEQFF

len: 15
d_gene: TRBD2
v_gene: TRBV4-3
abundance: few
j_gene: TRBJ2-7
CDR3nt: TGCGCCAGCAGCCAACTAGCGGGGTCCTCCTACGAGCAGTACTTC
CDR3aa: CASSQLAGSSYEQYF

len: 17
d_gene: TRBD1
v_gene: TRBV12-3/TRBV12-4
abundance: -
j_gene: TRBJ2-6
CDR3nt: TGTGCCAGCAGTTTACGACAGGGGGCGAATTTAGCCAACGTCCTGACTTTC
CDR3aa: CASSLRQGANLANVLTF

len: 14
d_gene: -
v_gene: TRBV19
abundance: -
j_gene: TRBJ2-5
CDR3nt: TGTGCCAGTAGTATTAGGGAGAACCAAGAGACCCAGTACTTC
CDR3aa: CASSIRENQETQYF

len: 16
d_gene: -
v_gene: TRBV4-1
abundance: -
j_gene: TRBJ2-3
CDR3nt: TGCGCCAGCAGCCAAGCCGGGACCCCTGCAGCAGATACGCAGTATTTT
CDR3aa: CASSQAGTPAADTQYF

len: 15
d_gene: -
v_gene: TRBV20-1
abundance: -
j_gene: TRBJ1-1
CDR3nt: TGCAGTGCTAATTTGTTCGGTTCTATGAACACTGAAGCTTTCTTT
CDR3aa: CSANLFGSMNTEAFF